Listed below are T cell receptor beta chains from one sample, sequenced in a study of T cells in Graves' hyperthyroidism and ophthalmopathy. Via MiXCR, TCRdb re-called the multiplex PCR reads, giving one row per CDR3 protein. The sample consists of more than 450,000 distinct CDR3 sequences, roughly 15% of them appearing once. Sequencing used blood. The source of these receptors is a woman between 35 and 50 years old with Graves' hyperthyroidism. Both conserved end residues are part of each CDR3. The D gene is left open where the match is weak. Not all rows give a size; the values are once, few, many and, for expanded clones, a class.

CDR3 protein: CAWSAAGTSGTSYNEQFF
CDR3 DNA: TGTGCCTGGAGCGCAGCCGGGACTAGCGGGACCTCCTACAATGAGCAGTTCTTC
V gene: TRBV30
clone size: .
J gene: TRBJ2-1
D gene: TRBD2

CDR3 protein: CASSSPPEIYYNEQFF
CDR3 DNA: TGTGCCAGCAGCTCTCCCCCCGAAATTTACTACAATGAGCAGTTCTTC
V gene: TRBV7-9
clone size: .
J gene: TRBJ2-1
D gene: .

CDR3 protein: CSAPQRAGGPYEQYF
CDR3 DNA: TGCAGTGCTCCCCAAAGGGCGGGAGGGCCATACGAGCAGTACTTC
V gene: TRBV20-1
clone size: many
J gene: TRBJ2-7
D gene: TRBD2

CDR3 protein: CASSHPGTGEKLFF
CDR3 DNA: TGTGCCAGCAGCCACCCTGGGACCGGCGAAAAACTGTTTTTT
V gene: TRBV7-9
clone size: few
J gene: TRBJ1-4
D gene: .

CDR3 protein: CASSLLRESRSGANVLTF
CDR3 DNA: TGTGCCAGCAGCTTATTGCGGGAAAGTCGTTCTGGGGCCAACGTCCTGACTTTC
V gene: TRBV7-9
clone size: .
J gene: TRBJ2-6
D gene: .

CDR3 protein: CSARKQDIYGYTF
CDR3 DNA: TGCAGTGCTAGAAAACAGGATATCTATGGCTACACCTTC
V gene: TRBV20-1
clone size: .
J gene: TRBJ1-2
D gene: .

CDR3 protein: CASTQGSSGSYEQYF
CDR3 DNA: TGTGCCAGCACCCAAGGGTCTAGCGGCTCCTACGAGCAGTACTTC
V gene: TRBV6-1
clone size: once
J gene: TRBJ2-7
D gene: TRBD2

CDR3 protein: CASRAGTSGSNEQFF
CDR3 DNA: TGTGCCAGCAGGGCCGGGACTAGCGGGAGTAATGAGCAGTTCTTC
V gene: TRBV2
clone size: .
J gene: TRBJ2-1
D gene: TRBD2

CDR3 protein: CASSVTSSGNTIYF
CDR3 DNA: TGTGCCAGCAGCGTTACTAGCTCTGGAAACACCATATATTTT
V gene: TRBV9
clone size: .
J gene: TRBJ1-3
D gene: .

CDR3 protein: CASSEQGKDTGELFF
CDR3 DNA: TGCGCCAGCAGTGAACAGGGGAAGGACACCGGGGAGCTGTTTTTT
V gene: TRBV10-1
clone size: many
J gene: TRBJ2-2
D gene: TRBD1

CDR3 protein: CASSLTAGPLDTQYF
CDR3 DNA: TGTGCCAGCAGCTTAACAGCGGGACCTCTCGATACGCAGTATTTT
V gene: TRBV7-3
clone size: many
J gene: TRBJ2-3
D gene: TRBD2

CDR3 protein: CASSLGAGGAGNEQFF
CDR3 DNA: TGCGCCAGCAGCTTGGGAGCAGGGGGCGCGGGCAATGAGCAGTTCTTC
V gene: TRBV5-1
clone size: few
J gene: TRBJ2-1
D gene: TRBD1

CDR3 protein: CASSWGTSGFYNEQFF
CDR3 DNA: TGTGCCAGCAGCTGGGGGACTAGCGGATTCTACAATGAGCAGTTCTTC
V gene: TRBV5-6
clone size: .
J gene: TRBJ2-1
D gene: TRBD2

CDR3 protein: CASSLAQFTGELFF
CDR3 DNA: TGTGCCAGCAGCTTGGCACAGTTCACCGGGGAGCTGTTTTTT
V gene: TRBV5-4
clone size: .
J gene: TRBJ2-2
D gene: .

CDR3 protein: CASRYFDRSDTQYF
CDR3 DNA: TGTGCCAGCAGATACTTTGACCGATCAGATACGCAGTATTTT
V gene: TRBV5-5
clone size: .
J gene: TRBJ2-3
D gene: .

CDR3 protein: CASSQDHGGGTEAFF
CDR3 DNA: TGCGCCAGCAGCCAAGACCATGGGGGGGGGACTGAAGCTTTCTTT
V gene: TRBV4-1
clone size: .
J gene: TRBJ1-1
D gene: .

CDR3 protein: CASSSVGQGAATEAFF
CDR3 DNA: TGCGCCAGCAGCTCCGTGGGACAGGGGGCGGCCACTGAAGCTTTCTTT
V gene: TRBV5-1
clone size: many
J gene: TRBJ1-1
D gene: TRBD1

CDR3 protein: CASSARAGVVEPQHF
CDR3 DNA: TGTGCCAGCAGTGCACGAGCGGGCGTCGTGGAGCCCCAGCATTTT
V gene: TRBV28
clone size: many
J gene: TRBJ1-5
D gene: .

CDR3 protein: CASAWEGPQHF
CDR3 DNA: TGTGCCAGCGCTTGGGAGGGGCCCCAGCATTTT
V gene: TRBV28
clone size: .
J gene: TRBJ1-5
D gene: .

CDR3 protein: CASSPPRGSTDTQYF
CDR3 DNA: TGTGCCAGCAGCCCCCCGAGGGGCAGCACAGATACGCAGTATTTT
V gene: TRBV12-3/TRBV12-4
clone size: many
J gene: TRBJ2-3
D gene: .

CDR3 protein: CASSQDIGRTTDTQYF
CDR3 DNA: TGCGCCAGCAGCCAAGATATCGGCAGGACCACAGATACGCAGTATTTT
V gene: TRBV4-1
clone size: few
J gene: TRBJ2-3
D gene: .

CDR3 protein: CASSADSTNYGYTF
CDR3 DNA: TGTGCCAGCAGCGCAGACAGTACTAACTATGGCTACACCTTC
V gene: TRBV7-9
clone size: .
J gene: TRBJ1-2
D gene: .

CDR3 protein: CAWTTRDKAYEQYF
CDR3 DNA: TGTGCCTGGACGACCCGGGACAAAGCCTACGAGCAGTACTTC
V gene: TRBV30
clone size: many
J gene: TRBJ2-7
D gene: .

CDR3 protein: CASSPGTSVSNEQFF
CDR3 DNA: TGTGCCAGCAGCCCCGGGACTAGCGTTTCCAATGAGCAGTTCTTC
V gene: TRBV7-3
clone size: many
J gene: TRBJ2-1
D gene: TRBD2

CDR3 protein: CASSPRGSTYGYTF
CDR3 DNA: TGTGCCAGCAGTCCGCGAGGCAGCACTTATGGCTACACCTTC
V gene: TRBV6-1
clone size: .
J gene: TRBJ1-2
D gene: .

CDR3 protein: CASSQPGGNEQFF
CDR3 DNA: TGTGCCAGCAGCCAACCAGGGGGCAATGAGCAGTTCTTC
V gene: TRBV3-1
clone size: many
J gene: TRBJ2-1
D gene: TRBD1

CDR3 protein: CASSESQNNIQYF
CDR3 DNA: TGTGCCAGCAGTGAATCACAGAACAACATTCAGTACTTC
V gene: TRBV6-1
clone size: few
J gene: TRBJ2-4
D gene: .

CDR3 protein: CASSGTSANNEQFF
CDR3 DNA: TGTGCCAGCAGTGGGACTAGCGCTAACAATGAGCAGTTCTTC
V gene: TRBV2
clone size: many
J gene: TRBJ2-1
D gene: TRBD2

CDR3 protein: CASSESGNNEQYF
CDR3 DNA: TGCGCCAGCAGTGAGTCAGGGAACAACGAGCAGTACTTC
V gene: TRBV10-2
clone size: .
J gene: TRBJ2-7
D gene: .

CDR3 protein: CASSGRKRGNGHNEQFF
CDR3 DNA: TGTGCCAGCAGTGGAAGGAAAAGAGGTAACGGGCACAATGAGCAGTTCTTC
V gene: TRBV27
clone size: few
J gene: TRBJ2-1
D gene: .

CDR3 protein: CGSSRDNYGYTF
CDR3 DNA: TGTGGCAGCAGCCGGGATAACTATGGCTACACCTTC
V gene: TRBV3-1
clone size: .
J gene: TRBJ1-2
D gene: .

CDR3 protein: CAWSVLEGVAGYTF
CDR3 DNA: TGTGCCTGGAGTGTCCTGGAAGGGGTGGCTGGCTACACCTTC
V gene: TRBV30
clone size: .
J gene: TRBJ1-2
D gene: .

CDR3 protein: CASSPSGGGETQYF
CDR3 DNA: TGTGCCAGCAGTCCTTCAGGGGGTGGTGAGACCCAGTACTTC
V gene: TRBV28
clone size: few
J gene: TRBJ2-5
D gene: TRBD1

CDR3 protein: CASSPLGGAGRSTEAFF
CDR3 DNA: TGTGCCAGCTCACCGTTAGGGGGCGCGGGAAGAAGCACTGAAGCTTTCTTT
V gene: TRBV18
clone size: many
J gene: TRBJ1-1
D gene: TRBD1

CDR3 protein: CASSKNPATGGELFF
CDR3 DNA: TGTGCCAGCAGTAAAAACCCGGCGACTGGCGGGGAGCTGTTTTTT
V gene: TRBV28
clone size: .
J gene: TRBJ2-2
D gene: .

CDR3 protein: CAISSRTSGKDHNEQFF
CDR3 DNA: TGTGCCATCAGCTCCAGGACTAGCGGGAAAGACCACAATGAGCAGTTCTTC
V gene: TRBV10-3
clone size: many
J gene: TRBJ2-1
D gene: TRBD2

CDR3 protein: CSVQGGSIEQFF
CDR3 DNA: TGCAGCGTTCAGGGGGGTTCCATCGAGCAGTTCTTC
V gene: TRBV29-1
clone size: few
J gene: TRBJ2-1
D gene: .

CDR3 protein: CASSPAKAELSGNTIYF
CDR3 DNA: TGTGCCAGCTCACCCGCGAAAGCCGAACTCTCTGGAAACACCATATATTTT
V gene: TRBV18
clone size: few
J gene: TRBJ1-3
D gene: .

CDR3 protein: CASSEVGGSSYEQYF
CDR3 DNA: TGTGCCAGCAGTGAAGTCGGGGGGAGCTCCTACGAGCAGTACTTC
V gene: TRBV6-1
clone size: many
J gene: TRBJ2-7
D gene: TRBD2

CDR3 protein: CASSSGERINEQFF
CDR3 DNA: TGCGCCAGCAGCTCGGGGGAAAGGATCAATGAGCAGTTCTTC
V gene: TRBV5-1
clone size: many
J gene: TRBJ2-1
D gene: .

CDR3 protein: CASSPNSLDTQYF
CDR3 DNA: TGTGCCAGCTCACCAAACAGTTTGGATACGCAGTATTTT
V gene: TRBV18
clone size: many
J gene: TRBJ2-3
D gene: .

CDR3 protein: CASSPPSPDTGNYEQYF
CDR3 DNA: TGTGCCAGCAGCCCCCCCTCCCCCGACACAGGGAACTACGAGCAGTACTTC
V gene: TRBV28
clone size: many
J gene: TRBJ2-7
D gene: .

CDR3 protein: CASSLVGTDTQYF
CDR3 DNA: TGTGCCAGCAGCTTAGTGGGCACAGATACGCAGTATTTT
V gene: TRBV5-1
clone size: many
J gene: TRBJ2-3
D gene: .

CDR3 protein: CASRLRWDPSYEQYF
CDR3 DNA: TGTGCCAGCCGCCTACGTTGGGACCCCTCCTACGAGCAGTACTTC
V gene: TRBV2
clone size: many
J gene: TRBJ2-7
D gene: .

CDR3 protein: CASSSSQGSYGYTF
CDR3 DNA: TGCGCCAGCAGCTCCTCACAGGGGAGCTATGGCTACACCTTC
V gene: TRBV5-1
clone size: few
J gene: TRBJ1-2
D gene: TRBD1

CDR3 protein: CASSLTSGSVSYEQYF
CDR3 DNA: TGTGCCAGCAGCTTGACTAGCGGGAGCGTCTCCTACGAGCAGTACTTC
V gene: TRBV5-6
clone size: many
J gene: TRBJ2-7
D gene: TRBD2

CDR3 protein: CASSILAGGVIGNQPQHF
CDR3 DNA: TGTGCCAGTAGTATATTGGCAGGGGGGGTCATTGGCAATCAGCCCCAGCATTTT
V gene: TRBV19
clone size: .
J gene: TRBJ1-5
D gene: TRBD1

CDR3 protein: CASSQGNTGELFF
CDR3 DNA: TGTGCCAGCAGCCAAGGGAACACCGGGGAGCTGTTTTTT
V gene: TRBV3-1
clone size: many
J gene: TRBJ2-2
D gene: .

CDR3 protein: CASSQTGTSTGELFF
CDR3 DNA: TGTGCCAGCAGCCAGACCGGGACTAGCACCGGGGAGCTGTTTTTT
V gene: TRBV3-1
clone size: few
J gene: TRBJ2-2
D gene: TRBD2

CDR3 protein: CSARPRASGSYEQYF
CDR3 DNA: TGCAGTGCTAGGCCCCGGGCTAGCGGGAGTTACGAGCAGTACTTC
V gene: TRBV20-1
clone size: many
J gene: TRBJ2-7
D gene: TRBD2

CDR3 protein: CSVEGGQDGYTF
CDR3 DNA: TGCAGCGTTGAAGGGGGACAGGATGGCTACACCTTC
V gene: TRBV29-1
clone size: many
J gene: TRBJ1-2
D gene: TRBD1

CDR3 protein: CASGEGSTGELFF
CDR3 DNA: TGTGCCAGCGGCGAGGGGAGCACCGGGGAGCTGTTTTTT
V gene: TRBV28
clone size: few
J gene: TRBJ2-2
D gene: .

CDR3 protein: CASSYSTRGQPQHF
CDR3 DNA: TGTGCCAGCAGTTACTCGACTAGAGGTCAGCCCCAGCATTTT
V gene: TRBV6-2/TRBV6-3
clone size: many
J gene: TRBJ1-5
D gene: .

CDR3 protein: CSVGGYSTDTQYF
CDR3 DNA: TGCAGCGTTGGCGGCTACAGCACAGATACGCAGTATTTT
V gene: TRBV29-1
clone size: .
J gene: TRBJ2-3
D gene: .

CDR3 protein: CATSDLGGETQYF
CDR3 DNA: TGTGCCACCAGTGATTTAGGGGGCGAGACCCAGTACTTC
V gene: TRBV24-1
clone size: many
J gene: TRBJ2-5
D gene: TRBD1

CDR3 protein: CASSFSGLNQETQYF
CDR3 DNA: TGTGCCAGCAGTTTTAGCGGGCTTAACCAAGAGACCCAGTACTTC
V gene: TRBV27
clone size: many
J gene: TRBJ2-5
D gene: TRBD2

CDR3 protein: CASSLRDRGLSRSGANVLTF
CDR3 DNA: TGTGCCAGCAGCCTCCGGGACAGGGGGTTATCCCGTTCTGGGGCCAACGTCCTGACTTTC
V gene: TRBV3-1
clone size: many
J gene: TRBJ2-6
D gene: TRBD1